The subject of this entry is one T cell receptor beta chain. Its binding antigen is unknown. Nothing much larger sits one base from this clone, and base qualities are not available. Genomic DNA was isolated from the sorted cells so that the TCRbeta CDR3 region could be sequenced. TCRbeta CDR3 regions were sequenced using the immunoSEQ Assay. TCRdb obtained this table from immuneACCESS and retained in-frame rearrangements with V and J assigned. These tables miss some clones; where compared with another copy, unresolved V genes account for less than half of the shortfall, and the remainder is unexplained. This sample lists 25,000 to 30,000 clones; around four fifths were detected once. The biggest ten clones account for approximately 25% of the sample. Patients with autoimmune disease history or receiving systemic immunosuppression were excluded from the trial. In every dose cohort, peripheral blood was drawn for TCR sequencing at baseline, cycle 4 day 1, and cycle 7 day 1. The samples were drawn from a first-in-human, open-label, multicenter phase I dose-escalation trial of ivuxolimab. Adults with locally advanced or metastatic head and neck squamous cell, hepatocellular, melanoma or renal cell carcinoma were enrolled in the trial. CD4+ and CD8+ T cells were sorted separately from peripheral blood before TCR sequencing.

The data were taken from a study of OX40 agonist ivuxolimab in advanced cancers. At the level of the whole study: Ivuxolimab, which targeted the costimulatory receptor OX40 (CD134), was an agonistic, fully human IgG2 monoclonal antibody. The monotherapy dose-escalation portion (N ≈ 52 patients) of the phase I ivuxolimab trial is reported in the paper. Among the approximately 54 dose-escalation patients, around 20 had hepatocellular carcinoma, approximately 15 melanoma, 9 renal cell carcinoma and 9 head and neck cancer. Intravenous ivuxolimab was administered to patients every 2 weeks at six dose levels: 0.01, 0.1, 0.3, 1.5, 3 and 10 mg/kg. Prior anti-PD-1, anti-PD-L1 or anti-CTLA-4 therapy was permitted, and checkpoint inhibitors had been received by less than 45% of dose-escalation patients. Peripheral TCRbeta sequencing was intended to test whether TCR sequence diversity was altered and clonal T-cell expansion was caused by ivuxolimab. In the dose-escalation cohort, 82.7% of patients were male, and the mean age was about 55 years, with a range of about 23 to 90. Partial responses occurred in three dose-escalation patients, of whom one had hepatocellular carcinoma and two had cutaneous melanoma.

From its cysteine to its phenylalanine, the CDR3 spans 15 amino acids. This entry keeps only the CDR3 DNA: 45 bases, framed from base 1. Trimming takes 3 bases off V and 7 bases off J; junction bases not matched to a gene: 10. The germline V gene (reference sequence) specifies LNHDA as CDR1 and SQIVND as CDR2. Overall study outcomes, separate from this receptor: At doses of 0.1 to 3.0 mg/kg, clonal expansion of both CD4+ and CD8+ blood T cells was observed from baseline to week 6. Low levels of normalized T-cell clonal expansion were also seen in some patients who did not respond. The antigen specificity of the peripheral T cells that underwent clonal expansion was not determined. After ivuxolimab, more expanded clones were found on average in CD8+ T cells than in CD4+ T cells. In the 0.1-3.0 mg/kg groups, partial responders were among the patients with the lowest normalized peripheral clonal expansion, particularly in CD8+ T cells.

The chain uses TRBV19 and TRBJ2-7; 9 bases in the middle match TRBD2. This TCR derives from an adult with an advanced solid tumor such as melanoma, head and neck, liver or kidney cancer. This material consisted of CD4+ or CD8+ T cells sorted from blood, taken in a trial of the OX40 agonist ivuxolimab. CDR3 sequence: CASSIGGGASREQYF. The base sequence is TGTGCCAGTAGTATCGGCGGGGGGGCCTCTAGGGAGCAGTACTTC.